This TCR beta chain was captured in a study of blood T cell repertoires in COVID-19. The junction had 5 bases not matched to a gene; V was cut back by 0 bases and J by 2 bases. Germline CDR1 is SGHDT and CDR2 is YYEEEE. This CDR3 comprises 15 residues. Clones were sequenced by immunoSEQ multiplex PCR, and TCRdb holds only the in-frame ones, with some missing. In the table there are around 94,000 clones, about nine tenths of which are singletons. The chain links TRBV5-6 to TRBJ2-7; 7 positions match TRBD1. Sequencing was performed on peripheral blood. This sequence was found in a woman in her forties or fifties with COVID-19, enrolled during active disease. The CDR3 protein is CASSLAGDRTYEQYF. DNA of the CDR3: TGTGCCAGCAGCTTGGCCGGGGACAGAACCTACGAGCAGTACTTC.